A single sample gave rise to the 21 T cell receptor beta chains below, sequenced in a study of post-analysis software for immune sequencing data. What these receptors recognize is not known. Researchers reported that TCR beta cDNA libraries carried unique molecular identifiers. A single record per CDR3 protein comes from TCRdb applying MiXCR to the PCR reads. The profile shows 650,000 to 850,000 distinct CDR3 sequences, about 45% of them singletons. Study results and limitations: Controls showed lower frequencies than patients for roughly 5 TRBV segments, and TRBV5-6, TRBV5-1 and TRBV20-1 were among these.

Specimen: blood. All receptors derive from a girl aged 10-17 years with multiple sclerosis.

The rearrangement uses TRBV3-1 and TRBJ1-5, with D perhaps TRBD1 (5 bases). Trimming took 0 bases from V and 5 from J, leaving 11 bases between them. CDR1 LGHDT and CDR2 YNNKEL come from the germline V gene (reference sequence). The CDR3 is made up of 15 amino acids. The CDR3 nucleotides read TGTGCCAGCAGCCAAGATCTTGGGGGAGATCAGCCCCAGCATTTT. It translates to CASSQDLGGDQPQHF. The whole variable domain, filled in from reference TRBV3-1 and TRBJ1-5, reads DTAVSQTPKYLVTQMGNDKSIKCEQNLGHDTMYWYKQDSKKFLKIMFSYNNKELIINETVPNRFSPKSPDKAHLNLHINSLELGDSAVYFCASSQDLGGDQPQHFGDGTRLSIL.

V is TRBV4-3 and J is TRBJ1-1; the match to TRBD1 covers 9 bases. This CDR3 comprises 17 residues. CDR1 and CDR2 from the germline V gene are LGHNA and YSLEER. Trimming cost V 1 base and J 7 bases; bases outside gene matches: 13. The CDR3 sequence: CASSQGTVGTGINEAFF. The CDR3 nucleotides are TGCGCCAGCAGCCAAGGGACCGTGGGGACAGGGATTAATGAAGCTTTCTTT.

This clonotype was seen many times. The chain recombines TRBV29-1 with TRBJ2-7, with D uncertain. This CDR3 comprises 14 residues. V was shortened by 2 bases and J by 2 bases, with 13 bases between the two germline ends. The germline V gene encodes CDR1 SQVTM and CDR2 ANQGSEA. This CDR3 is CSVETAFQPYEQYF. The DNA for the CDR3 is TGCAGCGTTGAAACGGCGTTTCAACCCTACGAGCAGTACTTC.

The chain joins TRBV7-2 to TRBJ2-7; D is unresolved. The DNA matches TRBJ2-5 better at its end, which makes the J call doubtful. Germline CDR1 is SGHTA and CDR2 is FQGNSA. The CDR3 contains 12 residues. The CDR3 spells CASTAMEETQYF. The CDR3 DNA reads as TGTGCCAGCACCGCTATGGAAGAGACCCAGTACTTC.

The rearrangement links TRBV5-1 to TRBJ2-3; the D is unclear. The CDR3 runs to 15 residues. The V end was cut by 2 bases, the J end by 5 bases, with 15 bases between. Germline values: CDR1 SGHRS, CDR2 YFSETQ. CDR3 sequence (DNA): TGCGCCAGCAGCTTCTCTGACTCTATCCAAGATACGCAGTATTTT. It is translated as CASSFSDSIQDTQYF.

In this sample, this clonotype turned up many times. The chain has TRBV29-1 and TRBJ2-5; 7 bases match TRBD1. CDR3 length: 13 amino acids. Germline-derived CDR1 and CDR2 are SQVTM and ANQGSEA. Unmatched junction bases numbered 10, after V lost 7 bases and J lost 5 bases. The CDR3 loop reads CSALGGGDETQYF. The CDR3 DNA sequence: TGCAGCGCACTAGGGGGCGGCGACGAGACCCAGTACTTC.

This chain joins TRBV20-1 and TRBJ2-1, with TRBD2 identical over 9 bases. Per the germline V gene, CDR1 is DFQATT and CDR2 is SNEGSKA (reference sequence). The length of the CDR3 is 16 residues. Trimming at V came to 3 bases and at J to 4 bases, leaving 10 bases not matched to a gene. CDR3 DNA: TGCAGTGCTAGCCCCTTGGCGGGAGGGGCATACAATGAGCAGTTCTTC. Its protein product is CSASPLAGGAYNEQFF.

This chain uses TRBV4-3 with TRBJ2-3; D might be TRBD1 or TRBD2, each matching 5 bases. Germline CDR1 LGHNA, CDR2 YSLEER. The CDR3 is made up of 12 amino acids. V was clipped by 0 bases and J by 12 bases, with 10 bases between them. CDR3 in DNA: TGCGCCAGCAGCCAAGACCGGGACGTACAGTATTTT. Translating it yields CASSQDRDVQYF.

This clonotype has only one observation. The chain links TRBV5-5 to TRBJ2-7, with D possibly being TRBD1 (6 bases). CDR3 size: 14 residues. CDR1 and CDR2 from the germline V gene are SGHKS and YYEKEE (reference sequence). The ends were cut back, 2 bases at V and 2 bases at J, with 11 bases in the middle. The DNA for the CDR3 is TGTGCCAGCAGCTTCGGGGACAAGACCTACGAGCAGTACTTC. This sequence encodes CASSFGDKTYEQYF.

Remarks on this clonotype: A read error may produce the germline difference seen at one junction end. V and J are TRBV7-8 and TRBJ2-3; D is possibly TRBD2 (5 bases). Per germline, CDR1 SGHVS and CDR2 FQNEAQ. The CDR3 consists of 14 residues. The CDR3 protein is CASSDYRSTDTRYF. CDR3 sequence (DNA): TGTGCCAGCAGCGACTACCGAAGCACAGATACGCGGTATTTT.

The chain uses TRBV29-1 and TRBJ2-3; tentative D call: TRBD1 (6 bases). CDR3 size: 14 residues. V lost 3 bases to trimming and J lost 2 bases, with 12 bases between them. Germline V CDR1 and CDR2: SQVTM, ANQGSEA. The CDR3 loop is CSVESGQLTDTQYF. The CDR3 region has the DNA TGCAGCGTTGAGTCGGGACAACTCACAGATACGCAGTATTTT.

This clonotype was seen only a few times. The chain couples TRBV30 to TRBJ2-5, with no clear D. CDR1 is GTSNPN, CDR2 SVGIG, per germline (reference sequence). This CDR3 contains 13 residues. Trimming stripped 2 bases from V and 3 bases from J, with 10 bases between. The CDR3 region is CAWSRRREETQYF. The CDR3 nucleotides are TGTGCCTGGAGTAGACGAAGAGAAGAGACCCAGTACTTC. The whole variable domain, filled in from reference TRBV30 and TRBJ2-5, reads SQTIHQWPATLVQPVGSPLSLECTVEGTSNPNLYWYRQAAGRGLQLLFYSVGIGQISSEVPQNLSASRPQDRQFILSSKKLLLSDSGFYLCAWSRRREETQYFGPGTRLLVL.

The chain combines TRBV10-3 with TRBJ2-3; no firm D call. Germline values: CDR1 ENHRY, CDR2 SYGVKD. Trimming stripped 0 bases from V and 1 base from J, with 5 bases between. The CDR3 has 14 residues. The CDR3 here is CAISESVGTDTQYF. In nucleotides, the CDR3 is TGTGCCATCAGTGAGTCGGTGGGCACAGATACGCAGTATTTT.

Notes on this clonotype: A read error may account for a junction end that differs from germline. This chain connects TRBV25-1 to TRBJ1-4; D unclear. This CDR3 region has 15 residues. Germline CDR1 reads MGHDK; CDR2 reads SYGVNS. CDR3 nucleotide sequence: TGTGCTAGCAGTGCCAGGAAAACAACTAATGAAAAACTGTTTTTT. This codes for CASSARKTTNEKLFF.

This rearrangement joins TRBV4-3 to TRBJ1-6, with D perhaps matching TRBD1 (6 bases). The germline V gene has CDR1 LGHNA and CDR2 YSLEER. Trimming stripped 4 bases from V and 7 bases from J, with 14 bases between. This CDR3 contains 15 residues. This CDR3 is CASSPSQGRNSPLHF. In nucleotides, the CDR3 is TGCGCCAGCAGCCCTAGCCAGGGGAGAAATTCACCCCTCCACTTT.

The gene calls are TRBV6-6 and TRBJ2-7; TRBD1 agrees at 9 bases. The assigned J gene may be wrong: the sequence end matches TRBJ2-5 better. Germline assignment: CDR1 MNHNY and CDR2 SVGAGI (reference sequence). CDR3 length: 14 amino acids. As DNA, the CDR3 is TGTGCCAGCAGTCCACCCGGACAGGGGAAGACCCAGTACTTC. Protein product: CASSPPGQGKTQYF.

The V gene is TRBV20-1, the J gene TRBJ2-5; D may be TRBD1 or TRBD2 (5 bases each). Germline V gene data show CDR1 as DFQATT and CDR2 as SNEGSKA (reference sequence). The V end was cut by 3 bases, the J end by 4 bases, with 9 bases between. CDR3 length equals 12 residues. CDR3 protein: CSASRGGETQYF. The CDR3 DNA reads as TGCAGTGCTAGCCGGGGCGGAGAGACCCAGTACTTC.

J is TRBJ2-1 and V is TRBV27, with TRBD2 matching over 8 bases. The CDR3 covers 13 residues. CDR1 and CDR2 from the germline V gene are MNHEY and SMNVEV (reference sequence). The junction had 7 bases not matched to a gene; V was cut back by 2 bases and J by 13 bases. The CDR3 DNA sequence: TGTGCCAGCAGTTTAGCGAGACTAGCGTTCCAGTTCTTC. Amino acid sequence: CASSLARLAFQFF.

V gene TRBV7-2 combines with J gene TRBJ2-7; the match to TRBD1 covers 7 bases. The CDR3 is 15 residues long. V gave up 5 bases and J gave up 0 bases; unmatched junction bases: 7. Germline V CDR1 and CDR2: SGHTA, FQGNSA. CDR3 sequence reads: CASSVTGVSSYEQYF. CDR3 DNA: TGTGCCAGCAGCGTTACAGGGGTCAGCTCCTACGAGCAGTACTTC.

The rearrangement uses TRBV3-1 and TRBJ2-5; no firm D call. V lost 3 bases and J 3 bases, leaving 5 bases between the germline ends. The CDR3 covers 12 residues. Germline loops: CDR1 LGHDT, CDR2 YNNKEL (reference sequence). The CDR3 loop reads CASSHLKETQYF. The DNA of the CDR3 is TGTGCCAGCAGCCACCTCAAAGAGACCCAGTACTTC.

This chain links TRBV7-9 with TRBJ1-5; D gene uncertain. The CDR3 has 16 residues. The germline V gene has CDR1 SEHNR and CDR2 FQNEAQ (reference sequence). The germline V and J ends were trimmed by 4 bases and 5 bases, with 18 bases remaining between them. In nucleotides, the CDR3 is TGTGCCAGCAGCTCAACAGACCTGCCCAGCGATCAGCCCCAGCATTTT. Amino acids: CASSSTDLPSDQPQHF.